A single sample gave rise to the 9 T cell receptor beta chains below, sequenced in a study of blood T cell repertoires in COVID-19. Produced via immunoSEQ multiplex PCR; TCRdb's table is partial and in-frame only. This table holds some 73,000 clones, 75% to 90% found once. The sequencing input was peripheral blood. The receptors originated from a man older than 75 with COVID-19, enrolled during active disease.

The chain joins TRBV7-6 to TRBJ1-2; a weak D match, TRBD1 (5 bases). There are 15 residues in the CDR3. Deletions cut 5 bases from V and 4 bases from J, with 17 bases between. The germline CDR1 and CDR2 sequences are SGHVS and FNYEAQ. CDR3 sequence: CASSPGATNAYGYTF. The CDR3 nucleotides are TGTGCCAGCAGCCCTGGGGCAACGAACGCCTATGGCTACACCTTC.

V and J are TRBV15 and TRBJ1-5; the match to TRBD1 covers 10 bases. Trimming removed 1 base from V and 5 bases from J; junction bases left unmatched: 2. The germline CDR1 and CDR2 sequences are LNHNV and YYDKDF (reference sequence). CDR3 length: 15 residues. The CDR3 sequence is CATSRAGQGHQPQHF. The CDR3 DNA follows: TGTGCCACCAGCAGAGCGGGACAGGGGCATCAGCCCCAGCATTTT.

The chain recombines TRBV18 with TRBJ1-6, with D perhaps TRBD1 (6 bases). V was trimmed by 3 bases and J by 10 bases, leaving 16 bases between them. The germline CDR1 and CDR2 sequences are KGHSH and LQKENI. This CDR3 has 15 residues. CDR3 sequence: CASSPDRGARSPLHF. The DNA for the CDR3 is TGTGCCAGCTCACCGGATCGGGGGGCCAGGTCACCCCTCCACTTT.

This clone was found a few times. This rearrangement joins TRBV27 to TRBJ1-2; D gene unclear. V was clipped by 0 bases and J by 8 bases, with 13 bases between them. The germline V gene has CDR1 MNHEY and CDR2 SMNVEV (reference sequence). The CDR3 is 14 residues long. CDR3 protein: CASSLSRGSAGYTF. The CDR3 region has the DNA TGTGCCAGCAGTTTATCGCGAGGGTCCGCGGGCTACACCTTC.

V and J are TRBV5-1 and TRBJ2-1; 11 bases are shared with TRBD2. With V trimmed by 0 bases and J by 2 bases, 7 bases remained unmatched. The CDR3 is made up of 18 amino acids. CDR1 and CDR2 (germline): SGHRS, YFSETQ. CDR3 region: CASSLGELAGETYNEQFF. The DNA of the CDR3 is TGCGCCAGCAGCTTGGGGGAACTAGCGGGGGAGACCTACAATGAGCAGTTCTTC.

V is TRBV7-8 and J is TRBJ1-3; 8 bases agree with TRBD1. CDR3 length equals 16 residues. Germline V gene data show CDR1 as SGHVS and CDR2 as FQNEAQ. Trimming cost V 2 bases and J 2 bases; bases outside gene matches: 5. In nucleotides, the CDR3 is TGTGCCAGCAGCTTAAATCAGGGGGCAGCTGGAAACACCATATATTTT. Amino acid sequence: CASSLNQGAAGNTIYF.

The rearrangement uses TRBV3-1 (or the pseudogene TRBV3-2) and TRBJ2-7; perhaps TRBD1 as D (6 bases). The germline V and J ends were trimmed by 3 bases and 6 bases, with 18 bases remaining between them. Germline V gives CDR1 LGHDT, CDR2 YNNKEL (reference sequence). The CDR3 contains 15 residues. This CDR3 reads CASSHRPQGFSEQYF. CDR3 nucleotides: TGTGCCAGCAGCCACCGGCCGCAGGGGTTCTCCGAGCAGTACTTC.

The sample holds one count of this clone. The V gene is TRBV9, the J gene TRBJ2-1; 7 positions match TRBD1. Germline V gene sequence: CDR1 SGDLS, CDR2 YYNGEE. The J segment lost 4 bases and the V segment lost 0 bases, leaving 16 bases of the junction unmatched. The CDR3 has 19 residues. CDR3 DNA: TGTGCCAGCAGCGTAGCTACACCGGTCGCGAGGGGGCCGTACAATGAGCAGTTCTTC. It encodes CASSVATPVARGPYNEQFF.

The table lists this clone with a count of one. The genes are TRBV5-8 and TRBJ1-1, with 8 bases that match TRBD1. After removal of 3 bases from V and 3 bases from J, the junction contained 7 bases not matched to a gene. CDR1 is SGHTS and CDR2 is YDEGEE in the germline V gene. The CDR3 extends over 15 amino acids. Here the CDR3 DNA reads TGTGCCAGCAGCTCCATCCTGACAGGGGACACTGAAGCTTTCTTT. This gives the protein CASSSILTGDTEAFF.